Presented here are 3 T cell receptor beta chains from one specimen sequenced in a study of blood T cell repertoires in COVID-19. Produced via immunoSEQ multiplex PCR; TCRdb's table is partial and in-frame only. The sample contains more than 85,000 clones, 70% to 85% of which appear only once. Sequencing was carried out using peripheral blood. Every receptor here comes from a human donor in a cohort sampled during active COVID-19.

This clone showed up just once. The gene calls are TRBV2 and TRBJ1-1, with D uncertain. The V and J ends lost 6 bases and 3 bases respectively, with 20 bases between them. In germline, CDR1 is SNHLY, CDR2 FYNNEI. The CDR3 extends over 16 amino acids. The DNA for the CDR3 is TGTGCCAGCAGACCACCGTTGAGAGGGCGGGACACTGAAGCTTTCTTT. It translates to CASRPPLRGRDTEAFF.

This clone was detected only a few times. The rearrangement joins TRBV7-2 to TRBJ1-5; D not certain. The CDR3 is made up of 15 amino acids. The V end lost 1 base, the J end lost 7 bases, and 14 bases lay between the germline ends. The germline V gene encodes CDR1 SGHTA and CDR2 FQGNSA. CDR3 loop: CASSLDGSLLQPQHF. CDR3 DNA: TGTGCCAGCAGCTTAGATGGGAGTCTCCTCCAGCCCCAGCATTTT.

The chain recombines TRBV2 with TRBJ2-7, with 9 bases aligning to TRBD1. The CDR3 runs to 14 residues. The V gene's germline CDR1 is SNHLY and CDR2 FYNNEI. J was trimmed by 1 base and V by 8 bases; bases with no gene match: 6. CDR3 nucleotide sequence: TGTGCCAGCGCGTGGGACAGGGTGTCCTACGAGCAGTACTTC. It codes for CASAWDRVSYEQYF.